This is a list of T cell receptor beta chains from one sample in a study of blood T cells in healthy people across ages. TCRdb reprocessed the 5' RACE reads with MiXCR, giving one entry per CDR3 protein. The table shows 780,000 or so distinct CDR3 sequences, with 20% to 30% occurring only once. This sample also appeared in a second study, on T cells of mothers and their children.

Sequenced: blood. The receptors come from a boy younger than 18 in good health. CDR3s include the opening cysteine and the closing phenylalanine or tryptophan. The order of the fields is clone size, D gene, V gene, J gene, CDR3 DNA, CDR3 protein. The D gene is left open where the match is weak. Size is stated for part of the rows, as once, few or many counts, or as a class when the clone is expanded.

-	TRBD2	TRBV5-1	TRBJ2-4	TGCGCCAGCAGCCCGAGCCTACTAGCGACCAAAAACATTCAGTACTTC	CASSPSLLATKNIQYF
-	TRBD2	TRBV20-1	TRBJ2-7	TGCAGTGCCGCGACTAGCGGCTCCTCCTACGAGCAGTACTTC	CSAATSGSSYEQYF
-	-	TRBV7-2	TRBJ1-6	TGTGCCAGCAGCTTAGCTCAGGAGAATTCACCCCTCCACTTT	CASSLAQENSPLHF
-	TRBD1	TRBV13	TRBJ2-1	TGTGCCAGCGGGTTAGGACAGGGGACCAATGAGCAGTTCTTC	CASGLGQGTNEQFF
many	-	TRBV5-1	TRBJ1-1	TGCGCCAGCAGCTTGGGGGTCCGGACCATGAACACTGAAGCTTTCTTT	CASSLGVRTMNTEAFF
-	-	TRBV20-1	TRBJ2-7	TGCAGTGCTAGAACGACAGGTAGCTCCTACGAGCAGTACTTC	CSARTTGSSYEQYF
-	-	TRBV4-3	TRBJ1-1	TGCGCCAGCAGCCTAACGACAGAGAACACTGAAGCTTTCTTT	CASSLTTENTEAFF
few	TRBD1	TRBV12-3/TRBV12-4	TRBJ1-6	TGTGCCAGCAGTCCATGGACAGGGAATAATTCACCCCTCCACTTT	CASSPWTGNNSPLHF
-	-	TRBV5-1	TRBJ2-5	TGCGCCAGCAGCCCAGGGTCCGGGGAGACCCAGTGCTTC	CASSPGSGETQCF
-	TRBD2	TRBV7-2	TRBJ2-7	TGTGCCAGCAGCTTAGAGTCAGTGGGGGAGGGAGCATACGAGCAGTACTTC	CASSLESVGEGAYEQYF
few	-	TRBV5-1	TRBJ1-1	TGCGCCAGCAGCTTGGCGAGGAGCTACGGTGAAGCTTTCTTT	CASSLARSYGEAFF
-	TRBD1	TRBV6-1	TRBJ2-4	TGTGCCAGCAGTGTACAGGGGTCCCCCTACTTC	CASSVQGSPYF
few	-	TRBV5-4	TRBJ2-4	TGTGCCAGCGGGGCATCAGCCAAAAACATTCAGTACTTC	CASGASAKNIQYF
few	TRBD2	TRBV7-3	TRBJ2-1	TGTGCCAGCAGACTAGCGGGAGACAATGAGCAGTTCTTC	CASRLAGDNEQFF
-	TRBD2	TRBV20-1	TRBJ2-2	TGCAGTGCTAGAGCCAGCGGGAGGGCCGTCGGGGAGCTGTTTTTT	CSARASGRAVGELFF
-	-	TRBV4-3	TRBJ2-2	TGCGCCAGCAGCCAAGATCGGGGGATATACAACACCGGAGAGCTGTTTTTT	CASSQDRGIYNTGELFF
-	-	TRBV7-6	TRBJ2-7	TGTGCCAGCAGCCCCCCGGCGTGGGGGAGCTCCTACGAGCAGTACTTC	CASSPPAWGSSYEQYF
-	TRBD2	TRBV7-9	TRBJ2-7	TGTGCCAGCAGCTTAGTAGCTAGCGGGACTGGAGAGCAGTACTTC	CASSLVASGTGEQYF
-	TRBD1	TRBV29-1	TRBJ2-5	TGCAGCGTTGACCAGGGGGAAGAGACCCAGTACTTC	CSVDQGEETQYF
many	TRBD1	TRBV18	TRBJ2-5	TGTGCCAGCAGCCGGGACAGGGGGTTCCAAGAGACCCAGTACTTC	CASSRDRGFQETQYF
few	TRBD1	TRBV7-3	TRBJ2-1	TGTGCCAGCAGCTTCGCCGGGACAGGGACCTACAATGAGCAGTTCTTC	CASSFAGTGTYNEQFF
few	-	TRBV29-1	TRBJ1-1	TGCAGCGTTGAAGACGGGTGGTTCTTTTCTGAAGCTTTCTTT	CSVEDGWFFSEAFF
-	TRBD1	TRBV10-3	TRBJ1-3	TGTGCCATCAGTGGGTCCGGGACAGGGAATGGAAACACCATATATTTT	CAISGSGTGNGNTIYF
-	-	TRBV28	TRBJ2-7	TGTGCCAGCAGTTCGAGGACAGTCACCTACGAGCAGTACTTC	CASSSRTVTYEQYF
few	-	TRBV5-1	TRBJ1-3	TGCGCCAGCAGTCGGGACGCCCTGGCCTCTGGAAACACCATATATTTT	CASSRDALASGNTIYF
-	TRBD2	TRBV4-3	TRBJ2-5	TGCGCCAGCAGCCAAATTTTAGCGGGAGGGAAAGAGACCCAGTACTTC	CASSQILAGGKETQYF
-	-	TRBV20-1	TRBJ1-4	TGCAGTGCTAGGGCGGAGGTCCGGGGTCCGTTTTTT	CSARAEVRGPFF
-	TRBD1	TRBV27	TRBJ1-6	TGTGCCAGCAGAGAGGGACAGGATAATTCACCCCTCCACTTT	CASREGQDNSPLHF
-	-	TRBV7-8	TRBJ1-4	TGTGCCAGCAGCTTAGCATTAGCAGGGATTGAAAAACTGTTTTTT	CASSLALAGIEKLFF
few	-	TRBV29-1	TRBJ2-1	TGCACCACACTGGAGGAAGGCTCCTACAATGAGCAGTTCTTC	CTTLEEGSYNEQFF
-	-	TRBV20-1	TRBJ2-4	TGCAGTGCTAGAGATCCCGGGACACGGAATCAGTACTTC	CSARDPGTRNQYF
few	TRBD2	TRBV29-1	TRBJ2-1	TGCAGCGTTGAAGCGGGGTGGCTAGCGGGGGCCACAAGGTACTTC	CSVEAGWLAGATRYF
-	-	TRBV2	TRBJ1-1	TGTGCCAGCAGTAATGACAGGTACGGATACACTGAAGCTTTCTTT	CASSNDRYGYTEAFF
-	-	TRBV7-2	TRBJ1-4	TGTGCCAGCAGCTTAGGTCCGGGGGTAGGTCTGTTTTTT	CASSLGPGVGLFF
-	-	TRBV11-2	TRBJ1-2	TGTGCCAGCAGTCACAGCTTCTTCCGATATGGCTACACCTTC	CASSHSFFRYGYTF
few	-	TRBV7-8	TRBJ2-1	TGTGCCAGCAGCTCCCCCACTAGAGGCAATGAGCAGTTCTTC	CASSSPTRGNEQFF
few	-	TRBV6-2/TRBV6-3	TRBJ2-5	TGTGCCAGCCTCAGGTTTTCTCAAGAGACCCAGTACTTC	CASLRFSQETQYF
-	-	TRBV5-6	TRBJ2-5	TGTGCCAGCAGCTGGACAGGGAGGGACCTCCTTCAAGAGACCCAGTACTTC	CASSWTGRDLLQETQYF
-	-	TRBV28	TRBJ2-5	TGTGCCAGCAGCTCCCCCGGGGTCCAGTACTTC	CASSSPGVQYF
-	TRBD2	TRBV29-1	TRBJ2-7	TGCAGCGCCCAGGGAGCGGGAGGGCTACTAGGACGGGGCCACGAGCAGCACTTC	CSAQGAGGLLGRGHEQHF
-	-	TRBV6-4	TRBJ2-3	TGTGCCAGCAGTGACTCCTCGGGGGGCTACACAGATACGCAGTATTTT	CASSDSSGGYTDTQYF
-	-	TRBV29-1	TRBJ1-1	TGCAGCGTTGTCCAAGGATTGCACACTGAAGCTTTCTTT	CSVVQGLHTEAFF
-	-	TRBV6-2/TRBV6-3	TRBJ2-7	TGTGCCAGCAGTCACGGCCACGAGCAGTACTTC	CASSHGHEQYF
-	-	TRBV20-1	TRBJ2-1	TGCAGTGCTCCCCTAGACAAGAGCTCCTACAATGAGCAGTTCTTC	CSAPLDKSSYNEQFF
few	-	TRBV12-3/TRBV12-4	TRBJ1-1	TGTGCCAGTCAACCCCGCGAGAGCATCACCGAAGCTTTCTTT	CASQPRESITEAFF
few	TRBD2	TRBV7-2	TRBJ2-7	TGTGCCAGCAGCGCGACTAGCGGGCCGACCTACGAGCAGTACTTC	CASSATSGPTYEQYF
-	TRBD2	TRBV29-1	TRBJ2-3	TGCAGCGTTGAAAGTCGGCTAGCGGCCGCCACTATTAGCACAGATACGCAGTATTTT	CSVESRLAAATISTDTQYF
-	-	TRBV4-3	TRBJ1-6	TGCGCCAGCAGCCAAGATAAGGGAGCGAGGTCACCCCTCCACTTT	CASSQDKGARSPLHF
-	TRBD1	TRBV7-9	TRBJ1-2	TGTGCCAGCACCTTAGCCGGGACAGGGGGCGGCTACACCTTC	CASTLAGTGGGYTF
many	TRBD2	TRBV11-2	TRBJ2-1	TGTGCCAGCAGCTCGGGACTAGCGGACTACAATGAGCAGTTCTTC	CASSSGLADYNEQFF